The TCR beta chain under discussion was sequenced for a study of T-cell memory formation after mild COVID-19. This clonotype was counted ten times or more. Its antigen is currently unknown. CDR1 MNHEY and CDR2 SVGEGT come from the germline V gene. J gave up 4 bases and V 4 bases, and 2 bases lay outside the gene matches. The CDR3 length is 14 residues. Sample barcodes and UMIs were carried by the TCR alpha and TCR beta cDNA libraries that 5'RACE generated with constant-segment primers. TCRdb passed the 5' RACE reads through MiXCR, listing each CDR3 protein once. The data show around 310,000 distinct CDR3 sequences, 20% to 25% seen once. The study's findings and limits: Confirmation of SARS-CoV-2 specificity was lacking for second-wave clones peaking day 37.

The sample taken for sequencing was PBMCs or a T cell subset sorted from them (not recorded which). This sequence originates from a man between 18 and 35 years old who had mild COVID-19 (a few samples of this study predate the infection). Cell type and time point are not known. This rearrangement joins TRBV6-2 or TRBV6-3 to TRBJ2-3; 10 nucleotides match TRBD1. Written as DNA, the CDR3 is TGTGCCAGCAGTTTTGGACAGGGGGCAGATACGCAGTATTTT. It specifies CASSFGQGADTQYF.